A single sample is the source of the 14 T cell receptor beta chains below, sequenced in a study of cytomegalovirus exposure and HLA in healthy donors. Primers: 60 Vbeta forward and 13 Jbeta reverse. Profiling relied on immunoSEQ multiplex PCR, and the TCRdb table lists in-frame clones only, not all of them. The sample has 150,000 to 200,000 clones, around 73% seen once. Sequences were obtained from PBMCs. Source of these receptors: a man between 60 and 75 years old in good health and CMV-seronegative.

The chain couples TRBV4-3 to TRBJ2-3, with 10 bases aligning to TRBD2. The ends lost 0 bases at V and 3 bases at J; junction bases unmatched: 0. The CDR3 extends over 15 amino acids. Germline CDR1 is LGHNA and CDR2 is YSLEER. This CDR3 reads CASSQETSGTDTQYF. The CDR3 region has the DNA TGCGCCAGCAGCCAAGAGACTAGCGGGACAGATACGCAGTATTTT.

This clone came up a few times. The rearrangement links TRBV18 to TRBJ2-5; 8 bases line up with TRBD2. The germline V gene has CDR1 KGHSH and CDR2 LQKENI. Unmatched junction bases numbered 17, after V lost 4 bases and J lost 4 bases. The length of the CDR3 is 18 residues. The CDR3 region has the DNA TGTGCCAGCTCACTATCACCCGGGACTAGTCCAGGAGGAGAGACCCAGTACTTC. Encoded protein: CASSLSPGTSPGGETQYF.

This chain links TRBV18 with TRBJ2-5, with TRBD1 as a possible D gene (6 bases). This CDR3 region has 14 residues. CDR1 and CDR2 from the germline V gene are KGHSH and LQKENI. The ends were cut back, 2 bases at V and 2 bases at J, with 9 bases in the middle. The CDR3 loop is CASSPSGTQETQYF. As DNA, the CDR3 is TGTGCCAGCTCACCATCAGGGACACAAGAGACCCAGTACTTC.

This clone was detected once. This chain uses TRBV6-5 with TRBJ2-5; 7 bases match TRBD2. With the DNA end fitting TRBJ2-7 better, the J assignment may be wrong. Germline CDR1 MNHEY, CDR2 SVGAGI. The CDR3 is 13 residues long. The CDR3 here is CASSYGGSYEQYF. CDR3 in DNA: TGTGCCAGCAGTTACGGCGGGAGCTACGAGCAGTACTTC.

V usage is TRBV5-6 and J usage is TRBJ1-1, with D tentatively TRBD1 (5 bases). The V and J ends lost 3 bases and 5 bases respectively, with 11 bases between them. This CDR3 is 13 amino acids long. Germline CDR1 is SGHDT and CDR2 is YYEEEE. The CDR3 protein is CASSWGGTTEAFF. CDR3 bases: TGTGCCAGCAGCTGGGGCGGGACGACTGAAGCTTTCTTT.

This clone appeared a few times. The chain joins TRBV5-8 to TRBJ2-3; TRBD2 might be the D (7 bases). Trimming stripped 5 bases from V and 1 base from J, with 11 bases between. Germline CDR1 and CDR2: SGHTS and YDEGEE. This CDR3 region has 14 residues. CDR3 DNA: TGTGCCAGCAGGGGGGGGCGAGGCACAGATACGCAGTATTTT. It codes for CASRGGRGTDTQYF.

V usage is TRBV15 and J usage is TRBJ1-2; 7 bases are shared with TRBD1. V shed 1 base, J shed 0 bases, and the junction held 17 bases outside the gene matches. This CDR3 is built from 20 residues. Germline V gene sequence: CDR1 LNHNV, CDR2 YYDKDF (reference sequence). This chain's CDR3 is CATSRVGPRQGKTPNYGYTF. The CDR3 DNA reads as TGTGCCACCAGCAGAGTCGGTCCCAGACAGGGAAAGACCCCTAACTATGGCTACACCTTC.

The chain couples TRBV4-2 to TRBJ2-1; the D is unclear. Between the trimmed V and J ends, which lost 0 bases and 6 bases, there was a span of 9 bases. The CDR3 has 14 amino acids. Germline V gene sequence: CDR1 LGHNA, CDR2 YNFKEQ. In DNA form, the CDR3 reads TGTGCCAGCAGCCAAGATGGTCGGTTCAATGAGCAGTTCTTC. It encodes CASSQDGRFNEQFF.

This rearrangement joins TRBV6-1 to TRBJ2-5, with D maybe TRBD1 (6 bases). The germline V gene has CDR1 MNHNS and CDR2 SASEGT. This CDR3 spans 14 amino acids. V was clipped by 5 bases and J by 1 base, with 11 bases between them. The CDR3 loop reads CASSQDRIQETQYF. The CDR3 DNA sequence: TGTGCCAGCAGTCAAGACAGGATCCAAGAGACCCAGTACTTC.

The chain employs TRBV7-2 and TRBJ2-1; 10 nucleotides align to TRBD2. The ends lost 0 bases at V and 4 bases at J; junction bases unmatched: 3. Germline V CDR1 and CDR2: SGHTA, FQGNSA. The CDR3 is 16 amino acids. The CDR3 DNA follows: TGTGCCAGCAGCTTAGCGCTAGCGGGAGTATACAATGAGCAGTTCTTC. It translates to CASSLALAGVYNEQFF.

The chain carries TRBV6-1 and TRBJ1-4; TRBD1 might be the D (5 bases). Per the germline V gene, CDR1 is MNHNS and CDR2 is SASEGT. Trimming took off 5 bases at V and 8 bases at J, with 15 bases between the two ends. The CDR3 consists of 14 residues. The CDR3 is CASSPARGKEKLFF. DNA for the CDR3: TGTGCCAGCAGTCCAGCAAGGGGAAAGGAAAAACTGTTTTTT.

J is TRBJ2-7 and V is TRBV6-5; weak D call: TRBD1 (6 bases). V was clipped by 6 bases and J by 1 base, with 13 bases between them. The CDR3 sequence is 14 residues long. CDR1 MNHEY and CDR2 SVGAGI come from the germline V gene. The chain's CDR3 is CASRTDRLSYEQYF. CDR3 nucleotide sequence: TGTGCCAGCAGAACCGACAGGCTATCCTACGAGCAGTACTTC.

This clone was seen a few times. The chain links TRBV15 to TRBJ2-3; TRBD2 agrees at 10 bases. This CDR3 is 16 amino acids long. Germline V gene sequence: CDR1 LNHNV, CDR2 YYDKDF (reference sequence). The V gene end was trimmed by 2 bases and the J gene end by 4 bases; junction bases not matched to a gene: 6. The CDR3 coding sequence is TGTGCCACCAGCAGAAATGTAGCGGGAGGCGCAGATACGCAGTATTTT. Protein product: CATSRNVAGGADTQYF. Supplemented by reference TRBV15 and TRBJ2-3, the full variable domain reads DAMVIQNPRYQVTQFGKPVTLSCSQTLNHNVMYWYQQKSSQAPKLLFHYYDKDFNNEADTPDNFQSRRPNTSFCFLDIRSPGLGDTAMYLCATSRNVAGGADTQYFGPGTRLTVL.

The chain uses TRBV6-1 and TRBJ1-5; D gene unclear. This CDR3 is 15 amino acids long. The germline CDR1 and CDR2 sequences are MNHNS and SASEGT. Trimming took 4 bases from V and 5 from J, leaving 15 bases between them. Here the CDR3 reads CASSARMGRDQPQHF. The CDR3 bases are TGTGCCAGCAGTGCCCGAATGGGGAGAGATCAGCCCCAGCATTTT.